The 5 T cell receptor beta chains below all came from one sample that was sequenced in a study of CD8+CD57+ T cells in acquired aplastic anemia. Profiles of TCR beta VDJ and CDR3 were generated from a genomic DNA template. TCRdb reprocessed the reads via MiXCR and lists one record per CDR3 protein. The table shows roughly 130,000 distinct CDR3 sequences, with 48% occurring only once. Sequencing used sorted CD4+, CD8+, or CD8+CD57+ T cells (not recorded which) from PBMCs. These receptors came from a human donor in good health, serving as a control.

The chain links TRBV2 to TRBJ1-6, with 9 bases fitting TRBD1. The trim removed 8 bases at V and 6 bases at J, leaving 8 bases unmatched. Germline loops: CDR1 SNHLY, CDR2 FYNNEI. The CDR3 runs to 15 residues. As DNA, the CDR3 is TGTGCCAGCGATGGTGGGACAGGGCCTAATTCACCCCTCCACTTT. Its translation: CASDGGTGPNSPLHF.

The chain recombines TRBV20-1 with TRBJ1-6; 10 bases map to TRBD1. The V and J ends lost 3 bases and 9 bases, in that order; junction bases with no gene match: 8. The germline gives CDR1 DFQATT, CDR2 SNEGSKA (reference sequence). This CDR3 is 15 amino acids long. The CDR3 sequence is CSARDPTGGRSPLHF. For the CDR3, the DNA is TGCAGTGCTAGGGATCCGACAGGGGGCCGTTCACCCCTCCACTTT.

This chain links TRBV24-1 with TRBJ2-1; D is unclear. Trimming stripped 4 bases from V and 2 bases from J, with 2 bases between. Germline lookup yields CDR1 KGHDR and CDR2 SFDVKD. The length of the CDR3 is 12 residues. Written as DNA, the CDR3 is TGTGCCACCAGTGAGCCCTACAATGAGCAGTTCTTC. Amino acids: CATSEPYNEQFF.

This clonotype has at least ten counts. The chain couples TRBV29-1 to TRBJ1-4; TRBD1 aligns across 10 bases. The CDR3 consists of 16 residues. The V gene end was trimmed by 6 bases and the J gene end by 1 base; junction bases not matched to a gene: 8. The germline gives CDR1 SQVTM, CDR2 ANQGSEA. Here the CDR3 DNA reads TGCAGCGTGAGGACAGGGGGGTTTGGAACTAATGAAAAACTGTTTTTT. This gives the protein CSVRTGGFGTNEKLFF.

This clonotype showed up many times. This chain uses TRBV11-2 with TRBJ2-3; 10 positions match TRBD2. J lost 2 bases, V lost 1 base, and 6 bases had no gene match. There are 17 residues in the CDR3. The germline V gene encodes CDR1 SGHAT and CDR2 FQNNGV. CDR3 region: CASSLGSSGGLTDTQYF. CDR3 bases: TGTGCCAGCAGCTTAGGATCTAGCGGGGGACTCACAGATACGCAGTATTTT. The whole variable domain, remainder taken from reference TRBV11-2 and TRBJ2-3, is EAGVAQSPRYKIIEKRQSVAFWCNPISGHATLYWYQQILGQGPKLLIQFQNNGVVDDSQLPKDRFSAERLKGVDSTLKIQPAKLEDSAVYLCASSLGSSGGLTDTQYFGPGTRLTVL.